Sequencing of this T cell receptor beta chain was carried out in a study of OX40 agonist ivuxolimab in advanced cancers. The wider study: The patients' treatment was ivuxolimab, an agonistic anti-OX40 (CD134) antibody. Administration of intravenous ivuxolimab to patients occurred every 2 weeks at 0.01 to 10 mg/kg. People in dose escalation had one of these cancers: hepatocellular carcinoma, melanoma, renal cell or head and neck cancer. Study-level results: Dose levels from 0.1 to 3.0 mg/kg saw CD4+ and CD8+ blood T cells expand clonally by week 6.

Sequencing was performed with immunoSEQ multiplex PCR; in TCRdb, only in-frame clones are kept and a portion is missing. The repertoire consists of under 100,000 clones, with 90% to 95% occurring once and the leading ten covering 2.6%. A remark on this clone: The antigen is not known.

This sample comprised CD4+ or CD8+ T cells sorted from blood, obtained in a trial of the OX40 agonist ivuxolimab. The receptor comes from an adult with an advanced solid tumor such as melanoma, head and neck, liver or kidney cancer.

In DNA, the CDR3 is TGTGCCAGCAGCTTGCTTGCCAGTAATCCTGGGGCCAACGTCCTGACTTTC. The encoded protein is CASSLLASNPGANVLTF. The J gene is TRBJ2-6, the V gene TRBV5-5, with no clear D. Trimming removed 1 base from V and 2 bases from J, with 13 bases in between. Per the germline V gene, CDR1 is SGHKS and CDR2 is YYEKEE (reference sequence). CDR3 length: 17 amino acids.